Below are 9 T cell receptor beta chains sequenced from a single sample in a study of control samples from healthy donors and cancer patients. The table came from immunoSEQ multiplex PCR; TCRdb's copy has only in-frame clones and leaves some out. Of hundreds of thousands of clones listed, around 80% were seen once; the top ten hold 13%. The sample was PBMCs. The receptors here all came from a woman aged 55-70 years with lung cancer.

This rearrangement joins TRBV3-1 (or the pseudogene TRBV3-2) to TRBJ1-1; 10 bases are shared with TRBD1. In germline, CDR1 is LGHDT, CDR2 YNNKEL (reference sequence). The CDR3 is 17 residues long. V shed 4 bases and J 1 base; nucleotides not matched to a gene: 9. The CDR3 here is CASSPDRGRGGNTEAFF. The CDR3, as DNA: TGTGCCAGCAGCCCCGACAGGGGGCGCGGTGGGAACACTGAAGCTTTCTTT.

About this clone itself: An end of the junction does not agree with germline; a read error may underlie this. Other DNA sequences within the sample encode an identical CDR3. The chain joins TRBV11-2 to TRBJ1-3; D is unclear. The germline V gene has CDR1 SGHAT and CDR2 FQNNGV. This CDR3 spans 14 amino acids. CDR3 coding DNA: TGCGCCAGCAGCCCTCGCCGGGGAGGAAACACCATATATTTT. This translates into CASSPRRGGNTIYF. The variable domain in full, with the rest retrieved from reference TRBV11-2 and TRBJ1-3, is EAGVAQSPRYKIIEKRQSVAFWCNPISGHATLYWYQQILGQGPKLLIQFQNNGVVDDSQLPKDRFSAERLKGVDSTLKIQPAKLEDSAVYLCASSPRRGGNTIYFGEGSWLTVV.

In the case of this clone: The sample has other DNA sequences that encode this CDR3 too. J is TRBJ2-1 and V is TRBV5-1; D is perhaps TRBD2 (5 bases). From germline, CDR1 is SGHRS and CDR2 YFSETQ. V lost 3 bases to trimming and J lost 4 bases, with 14 bases between them. The CDR3 is made up of 15 amino acids. The CDR3 DNA reads TGCGCCAGCAGCTCGAGCGGAGGAAGTTACAATGAGCAGTTCTTC. It specifies CASSSSGGSYNEQFF.

This clone was seen a few times. The chain joins TRBV7-9 to TRBJ1-6; D unclear. V was clipped by 4 bases and J by 0 bases, with 4 bases between them. CDR3 size: 14 residues. Per the germline V gene, CDR1 is SEHNR and CDR2 is FQNEAQ (reference sequence). CDR3 DNA: TGTGCCAGCAGCTGGGGCTCCTATAATTCACCCCTCCACTTT. Protein: CASSWGSYNSPLHF.

This chain connects TRBV7-9 to TRBJ1-1; 10 nucleotides match TRBD1. This CDR3 has 14 residues. Germline trimming cut 5 bases from V and 5 bases from J; bases unmatched to any gene: 5. The germline V gene encodes CDR1 SEHNR and CDR2 FQNEAQ (reference sequence). The CDR3 DNA is TGTGCCAGCAGCCCAGACAGGGGGCTTACTGAAGCTTTCTTT. Protein product: CASSPDRGLTEAFF.

The chain joins TRBV5-1 to TRBJ2-5; D perhaps matches TRBD2 (6 bases). This CDR3 contains 15 residues. Trimming took off 4 bases at V and 2 bases at J, with 15 bases between the two ends. Germline V lookup: CDR1 SGHRS, CDR2 YFSETQ. DNA of the CDR3: TGCGCCAGCAGCCGGGGACTCCCGGGGCAAGAGACCCAGTACTTC. It encodes CASSRGLPGQETQYF. The full variable domain, in which reference TRBV5-1 and TRBJ2-5 provide the parts outside the CDR3, is KAGVTQTPRYLIKTRGQQVTLSCSPISGHRSVSWYQQTPGQGLQFLFEYFSETQRNKGNFPGRFSGRQFSNSRSEMNVSTLELGDSALYLCASSRGLPGQETQYFGPGTRLLVL.

V usage is TRBV30 and J usage is TRBJ2-4, with 9 nucleotides matching TRBD1. CDR3 length: 15 residues. V was pared by 5 bases and J by 4 bases, with 9 bases of the junction left unmatched. Germline V gene lookup returns CDR1 GTSNPN and CDR2 SVGIG (reference sequence). CDR3 sequence reads: CAWDTGGAPKNIQYF. The CDR3 DNA sequence: TGTGCCTGGGATACAGGGGGCGCGCCGAAAAACATTCAGTACTTC.

This chain joins TRBV6-5 and TRBJ1-6; D gene ambiguous. Trimming pared 4 bases from V and 10 bases from J, leaving 11 bases between. The CDR3 runs 13 residues. CDR1 is MNHEY and CDR2 is SVGAGI in the germline V gene. The CDR3 nucleotides are TGTGCCAGCAGTTTATCCCCCATCTCACCCCTCCACTTT. Its protein is CASSLSPISPLHF.

The V gene is TRBV6-6, the J gene TRBJ1-4, with D uncertain. The CDR3 runs 15 residues. The V and J ends lost 0 bases and 0 bases respectively, with 5 bases between them. Germline CDR1 reads MNHNY; CDR2 reads SVGAGI (reference sequence). DNA for the CDR3: TGTGCCAGCAGTTACTCGATAGCAACTAATGAAAAACTGTTTTTT. Translated: CASSYSIATNEKLFF.